Listed below are T cell receptor beta chains from one sample, sequenced in a study of T cells in Graves' hyperthyroidism and ophthalmopathy. TCRdb passed the multiplex PCR reads through MiXCR, listing each CDR3 protein once. In the table there are 300,000 to 450,000 distinct CDR3 sequences, around 14% of which are singletons. The specimen sequenced was blood. All receptors derive from a woman aged 18-29 years with Graves' hyperthyroidism that later progressed to Graves' ophthalmopathy. CDR3s include the opening cysteine and the closing phenylalanine or tryptophan. Fields, in order: V gene, D gene, J gene, clone size, CDR3 DNA, CDR3 protein. The D gene is left open where the match is weak. Only part of the rows carry a size: once, few, many, or a class if the clone is expanded.

>TRBV7-2|-|TRBJ2-3|many
TGTGCCAGCAGCCCTTATGCTAGTGCAGATACGCAGTATTTT
CASSPYASADTQYF
>TRBV6-1|TRBD1|TRBJ1-1|-
TGTGCCAGCCCCCAGGGGATCAGGGGGCGGACTGAAGCTTTCTTT
CASPQGIRGRTEAFF
>TRBV28|TRBD2|TRBJ2-2|many
TGTGCCAGCAGTCCCGGACTAGCGGGAGTACCGAACACCGGGGAGCTGTTTTTT
CASSPGLAGVPNTGELFF
>TRBV6-2/TRBV6-3|-|TRBJ2-1|many
TGTGCCAGCAGTTACGCAACGGGCTACAATGAGCAGTTCTTC
CASSYATGYNEQFF
>TRBV28|-|TRBJ2-7|many
TGTGCCAGCGGACTTCGCGAGCAGTACTTC
CASGLREQYF
>TRBV24-1|-|TRBJ2-5|many
TGTGCCACTTCCTCAGGGGTCCAAGAGACCCAGTACTTC
CATSSGVQETQYF
>TRBV12-3/TRBV12-4|-|TRBJ1-3|many
TGTGCCAGCAGTTTAAGACGATCGAGGGGAAACACCATATATTTT
CASSLRRSRGNTIYF
>TRBV28|-|TRBJ2-7|many
TGTGCCAGCAAACTAGCCCGGCGGGTCCACGAGCAGTACTTC
CASKLARRVHEQYF
>TRBV2|TRBD2|TRBJ2-3|many
TGTGCCAGCAGTGATGGACTAGCGGCAAACACAGATACGCAGTATTTT
CASSDGLAANTDTQYF
>TRBV5-1|-|TRBJ2-1|few
TGCGCCAGCAGCTTGGGGGACACCCTTATCGATAATGAGCAGTTCTTC
CASSLGDTLIDNEQFF
>TRBV20-1|-|TRBJ2-5|-
TGCAGTGCCACCGATGGCAGAAACATAACCGCGCAGCGGATCCAAGAGACCCAGTACTTC
CSATDGRNITAQRIQETQYF
>TRBV9|-|TRBJ1-2|many
TGTGCCAGCAGCTCCCCCGGGAGGACCTATGGCTACACCTTC
CASSSPGRTYGYTF
>TRBV7-9|-|TRBJ2-1|many
TGTGCCAGCAGCTTTTCCAGCGGACCTTACCGGAGCTCCTACAATGAGCAGTTCTTC
CASSFSSGPYRSSYNEQFF
>TRBV29-1|TRBD2|TRBJ2-1|few
TGCAGCGTTGTAGGCACTAGCGGGACTATGGCCTACAATGAGCAGTTCTTC
CSVVGTSGTMAYNEQFF
>TRBV20-1|-|TRBJ2-7|few
TGCACCGCGCTGTCGAGCTCCTACGAGCAGTACTTC
CTALSSSYEQYF
>TRBV7-2|-|TRBJ2-2|few
TGTGCCAGCAGCTTAACCAGATGTAACACCGGGGAGCTGTTTTTT
CASSLTRCNTGELFF
>TRBV20-1|-|TRBJ1-3|few
TGCAGTGCTAGAGATTTCACACACGAAAACACCATATATTTT
CSARDFTHENTIYF